This T cell receptor beta chain was identified during a study of shared clonotypes between healthy human individuals (dated by TCRdb to the early 2020s). For context, the study as a whole: The cohort included three men and a couple of women between 18 and 49 years of age. Different laboratories and diverse techniques were used to prepare libraries and sequence TCR repertoires, to increase sequencing depth and limit assay-specific biases. Per donor, three plates each were used for CD4 naive and CD4 memory, two for CD8 naive, and one for CD8 memory. The study deeply sequenced blood TCR repertoires of about 5 healthy adults to estimate repertoire size and the extent of clonotype sharing between individuals. Per donor, leukapheresis produced somewhere between about 0.85 and 9.5 billion PBMCs. Results the study describes overall, beyond this receptor: Sampling was restricted to blood, and TCR repertoires in tissue are likely to differ from TCR repertoires in blood. Rarefaction of sorted-subset datasets indicated incomplete sequencing despite the large sequencing depth. Naive subsets generally had larger estimated clonotype richness than memory subsets. Because the study included a small number of donors, the genetic and exposure-history diversity represented was limited. Compared with non-shared clonotypes, the clonotypes found in all four sorted-subset donors had higher generation probabilities. Sharing across a handful of donors was observed for around 4.8% of naive CD4, 3% to 3.5% of naive CD8, 2% to 2.5% of memory CD4, and over 0.3% of memory CD8 clonotypes. Based on pairwise subsampling, the degree of clonotype sharing among donors was expected to be affected by sequencing depth.

Trimming removed 3 bases from V and 3 bases from J, leaving 10 bases between the germline ends. The germline V gene (reference sequence) specifies SGHKS as CDR1 and YYEKEE as CDR2. The CDR3 runs 14 amino acids, cysteine and phenylalanine included. Only the CDR3 portion is preserved as DNA: 42 bases, with reading frame beginning at the first base. A note on this clone: Its cognate antigen has yet to be identified. No per-base quality is available; no much larger clone lies one base away.

The donors were healthy, HIV-negative adults with no recently reported acute infections or vaccinations. Every donor was a Caucasian adult residing in Nashville, Tennessee, USA. CD4+ T cells were enriched through magnetic negative selection, after which naive cells were positively selected on CD45RA and the remaining negative fraction served as the memory subset. After blood collection by leukapheresis, PBMCs were isolated using Ficoll-Histopaque density gradient centrifugation and then cryopreserved in the vapor phase of liquid nitrogen. Analytical flow cytometry was used to check the purity and quantity of every magnetically sorted T cell population. Each sorted fraction had its genomic DNA isolated and then quantified by UV absorbance on a Nanodrop 2000c. TCR CDR3 regions were amplified from genomic DNA by multiplex PCR using the deep immunoSEQ assay. Genomic DNA extracted from each cell subset was distributed evenly over all wells of several immunoSEQ 96-well plates, and each plate served as one replicate. For sorted subsets, around 200 ng genomic DNA, equal to approximately 30,000 T cell genomes, was loaded into each replicate PCR. Purified libraries were measured with a Qubit 3.0 fluorometer, size-checked on a Bioanalyzer 2100, and measured again with the KAPA Library Quantification kit. Every immunoSEQ 96-well plate was sequenced on a separate single-read 150-cycle Illumina NextSeq 550 flow cell. On the authors' methods: The immunoSEQ output contained only junctional sequences without quality scores, so filtering could not match that applied to full-length reads. To assign V/J genes and CDR3, sequences were annotated against IMGT germline references using PyIR, a Python wrapper for IgBLAST v1.9. Reads with weak V/J assignments (E-value above 1e-6), missing CDR3, stop codons, out-of-frame junctions, or ambiguous translated residues were removed. V3J clonotypes were defined as sequences sharing an identical inferred V gene, J gene, and CDR3 amino acid sequence. Percentage overlap between repertoires was computed as shared unique clonotypes divided by the size of the smaller repertoire. Repertoire richness was assessed with RTK rarefaction, the Chao1 estimator, and Recon v2.1 estimates of unobserved clonotypes. Generation probabilities were computed with OLGA for all TCRbeta clonotypes obtained by the gDNA method from four donors. Imported from immuneACCESS, the table was reduced by TCRdb to in-frame sequences with V and J called. These copies leave out some clones; in studies compared against another copy, an unresolved V gene accounts for under half, and the cause of the remainder is not known. V and J calls and clone size are as listed in that table; D and trimming were resolved from the DNA. The sample table records 2 million to 2.5 million clones; about 92% of these occur just once. Under 0.45% of the sample is in the top ten clones.

The specimen was naive CD4+ T cells from PBMCs. According to the study, the label for this sample's cell subset or site signals: CD45RA+ positively selected. The TCR originated in a man younger than 35 in good health. Some clones in this sample may be carry-over from other donors' samples. This receptor chain uses TRBV5-5 and TRBJ1-5; the D gene is possibly TRBD1, with 6 bases matching. In nucleotide form, the sequence is TGTGCCAGCAGCTCGGACAGAAACAATCAGCCCCAGCATTTT. This gives the protein CASSSDRNNQPQHF. Beyond the CDR3, the reference TRBV5-5 and TRBJ1-5 genes provide the residues; the full variable domain reads: DAGVTQSPTHLIKTRGQQVTLRCSPISGHKSVSWYQQVLGQGPQFIFQYYEKEERGRGNFPDRFSARQFPNYSSELNVNALLLGDSALYLCASSSDRNNQPQHFGDGTRLSIL.